This paragraph reports one T cell receptor (beta chain). What it recognizes is unknown. Other DNA sequences in this sample translate to the same CDR3. Sequenced by immunoSEQ multiplex PCR; TCRdb stores in-frame clones only, minus some. The data contain fewer than 70,000 clones, 85% to 90% of them singletons. The sample is drawn from a study of OX40 agonist ivuxolimab in advanced cancers. Study results and caveats: Relative to CD4+, CD8+ T cells held more expanded clones on average.

This receptor was taken from an adult with an advanced solid tumor such as melanoma, head and neck, liver or kidney cancer. The sequencing used CD4+ or CD8+ T cells sorted from blood, collected in a trial of the OX40 agonist ivuxolimab.

CDR3 nucleotide sequence: TGTGCCAGCAGCGTAGCTACCGATACCTACGAGCAGTACTTC. This sequence encodes CASSVATDTYEQYF. V usage is TRBV9 and J usage is TRBJ2-7; D not resolved. CDR3 length equals 14 residues. The germline V gene has CDR1 SGDLS and CDR2 YYNGEE. Trimming took 0 bases from V and 2 from J, leaving 9 bases between them. Supplemented by reference TRBV9 and TRBJ2-7, the full variable domain reads DSGVTQTPKHLITATGQRVTLRCSPRSGDLSVYWYQQSLDQGLQFLIQYYNGEERAKGNILERFSAQQFPDLHSELNLSSLELGDSALYFCASSVATDTYEQYFGPGTRLTVT.